The 2 T cell receptor beta chains listed next were all sequenced from one sample in a study of post-analysis software for immune sequencing data. General observations from the study: Elevated frequency relative to controls characterized several TRBV segments in patients, TRBV5-6, TRBV5-1 and TRBV20-1 among them.

Carried by the TCR beta cDNA libraries were unique molecular identifiers. Via MiXCR, TCRdb re-called the PCR reads, giving one row per CDR3 protein. The sample holds about 570,000 distinct CDR3 sequences, about a third seen once. No antigen has been assigned to these receptors. Specimen: blood. The receptors were gathered from a girl between 2 and 17 years old with multiple sclerosis.

This chain links TRBV4-1 with TRBJ2-3; maybe TRBD1 (6 bases). The CDR3 has 20 residues. CDR1 and CDR2 from the germline V gene are MGHRA and YSYEKL. The V gene lost 0 bases and the J gene lost 2 bases, with 24 bases spanning the gap. The CDR3 loop reads CASSQDLLPNLRGYTDTQYF. CDR3 bases: TGCGCCAGCAGCCAAGATCTACTACCTAATTTGAGGGGGTACACAGATACGCAGTATTTT.

This clonotype was counted only a few times. The chain is built from TRBV20-1 and TRBJ2-5, with 10 bases that match TRBD1. Germline CDR1 DFQATT, CDR2 SNEGSKA (reference sequence). The length of the CDR3 is 14 residues. V lost 6 bases and J lost 1; bases outside the gene matches: 5. The CDR3 region is CSALRQGAQETQYF. The CDR3 DNA sequence: TGCAGTGCCCTCAGACAGGGGGCCCAAGAGACCCAGTACTTC.